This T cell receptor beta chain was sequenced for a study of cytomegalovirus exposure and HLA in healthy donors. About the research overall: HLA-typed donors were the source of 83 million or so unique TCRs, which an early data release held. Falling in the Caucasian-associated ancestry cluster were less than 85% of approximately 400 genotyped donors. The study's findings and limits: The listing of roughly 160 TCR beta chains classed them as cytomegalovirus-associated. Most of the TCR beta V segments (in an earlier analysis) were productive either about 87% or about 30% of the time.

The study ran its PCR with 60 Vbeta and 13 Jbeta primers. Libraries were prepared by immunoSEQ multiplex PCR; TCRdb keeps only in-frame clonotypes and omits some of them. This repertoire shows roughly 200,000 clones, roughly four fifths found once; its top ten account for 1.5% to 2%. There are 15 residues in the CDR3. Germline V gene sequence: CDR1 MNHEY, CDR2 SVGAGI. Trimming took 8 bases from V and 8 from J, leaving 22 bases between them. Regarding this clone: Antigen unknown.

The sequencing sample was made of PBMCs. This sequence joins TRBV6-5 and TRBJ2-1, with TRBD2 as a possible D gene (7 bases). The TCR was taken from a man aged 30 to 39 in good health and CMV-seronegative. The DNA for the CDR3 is TGTGCCAGCTGTTTGTTGGCGGGGGCCGCGGATGAGCAGTTCTTC. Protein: CASCLLAGAADEQFF.